The next 9 T cell receptor beta chains were all read from a single sample in a study of blood T cells in healthy people across ages. The authors ran a second PCR of 7 to 11 cycles using a sample-barcoded 5' primer and a J-beta primer mix. TCRdb re-called the 5' RACE reads through MiXCR, storing one row per CDR3 protein. The sample lists some 1.8 million distinct CDR3 sequences, more than 35% occurring once. The specimen sequenced was blood. The receptors were gathered from a human donor in good health.

In this sample, this clonotype turned up a few times. The chain is built from TRBV5-1 and TRBJ2-1; D call uncertain. The CDR3 length is 13 residues. V shed 2 bases and J shed 7 bases, with 10 bases lying between them. Per the germline V gene, CDR1 is SGHRS and CDR2 is YFSETQ. CDR3 sequence reads: CASSFLAVNEQFF. CDR3 coding DNA: TGCGCCAGCAGCTTCTTGGCAGTAAATGAGCAGTTCTTC.

This clonotype was recorded a few times. The rearrangement links TRBV4-1 to TRBJ2-7, with a weak D call TRBD1 (5 bases). The V end lost 4 bases, the J end lost 5 bases, and 21 bases lay between the germline ends. The length of the CDR3 is 16 residues. Per germline, CDR1 MGHRA and CDR2 YSYEKL. The CDR3 sequence: CASSLKVNLLGDEQYF. DNA for the CDR3: TGCGCCAGCAGCCTCAAGGTCAATCTCTTAGGGGACGAGCAGTACTTC.

This clonotype was counted between two and nine times. The CDR3 DNA follows: TGTGCCAGCACTCCAGACAGGGGGGGCTCGGAGACCCAGTACTTC. Its translation: CASTPDRGGSETQYF. J is TRBJ2-5 and V is TRBV21-1; the table calls TRBD1, which could not be checked here. TRBV21-1 is designated a pseudogene. The CDR3 is made up of 15 amino acids.

The gene calls are TRBV20-1 and TRBJ2-7, with a weak D call TRBD1 (6 bases). V gave up 0 bases and J gave up 2 bases, with 14 bases separating them. Germline V gene lookup returns CDR1 DFQATT and CDR2 SNEGSKA (reference sequence). CDR3 length: 15 residues. The CDR3 reads CSARDGRDTTYEQYF. In nucleotides, the CDR3 is TGCAGTGCTAGAGATGGCAGGGACACCACCTACGAGCAGTACTTC.

In this sample, this clonotype turned up a few times. This chain links TRBV4-3 with TRBJ2-3; D is unclear. CDR3 length equals 16 residues. V was clipped by 0 bases and J by 4 bases, with 14 bases between them. The germline V gene has CDR1 LGHNA and CDR2 YSLEER. CDR3 protein: CASSQDRRKVADTQYF. DNA of the CDR3: TGCGCCAGCAGCCAAGATCGTAGGAAGGTAGCAGATACGCAGTATTTT.

This rearrangement joins TRBV4-2 to TRBJ2-6; either TRBD1 or TRBD2 may supply D (5 bases each). The V and J ends lost 11 bases and 0 bases respectively, with 23 bases between them. CDR3 length: 18 residues. In germline, CDR1 is LGHNA, CDR2 YNFKEQ. The DNA of the CDR3 is TGTGCCTCTCTGAACCTTGGGGGACCGGGCTCTGGGGCCAACGTCCTGACTTTC. This codes for CASLNLGGPGSGANVLTF.

This clonotype showed up many times. The gene calls are TRBV20-1 and TRBJ2-1; 8 bases agree with TRBD2. Germline V gene sequence: CDR1 DFQATT, CDR2 SNEGSKA (reference sequence). There are 16 residues in the CDR3. V was pared by 6 bases and J by 2 bases, with 12 bases of the junction left unmatched. CDR3 nucleotide sequence: TGCAGTGCACAACCTCCGGGACTAGGGACCTACAATGAGCAGTTCTTC. It specifies CSAQPPGLGTYNEQFF.

The sample holds a few counts of this clonotype. The chain's CDR3 is CAISVKDTQYF. In nucleotides, the CDR3 is TGTGCCATCAGTGTTAAGGATACGCAGTATTTT. The chain couples TRBV10-3 to TRBJ2-3; D is undetermined. Trimming shortened V by 4 bases and J by 6 bases, and 5 bases separated the two germline ends. Looked up from germline, CDR1 is ENHRY and CDR2 is SYGVKD. The CDR3 totals 11 residues.

This sequence joins TRBV18 and TRBJ2-7; D is possibly TRBD1 or TRBD2 (5 bases each). The CDR3 length is 15 residues. Looked up from germline, CDR1 is KGHSH and CDR2 is LQKENI. Trimming took off 6 bases at V and 1 base at J, with 16 bases between the two ends. This CDR3 reads CASSRGTVGSYEQYF. CDR3 bases: TGTGCCAGCTCGCGAGGGACGGTGGGATCCTACGAGCAGTACTTC.